This T cell receptor (beta chain) was sequenced in a study of monozygotic twins with inflammatory bowel disease (dated by TCRdb to about 2019). About the full investigation: The full study comprised around 30 monozygotic twin pairs: nine German pairs (four IBD-concordant, five IBD-discordant) and 19 IBD-discordant Danish pairs. Within discordant pairs, disease-associated traits were sought mainly by comparing IBD patients with their genetically identical healthy co-twins. Each individual had, on average, about 151 000 unique TCRalpha sequences and 181 000 unique TCRbeta sequences available for analysis.

From each donor, an approximately 2.5 ml peripheral blood sample was collected into PAXgene tubes and kept at -80 degrees C. Total RNA was isolated from whole blood with the PAXgene blood miRNA kit on an automated QIAcube, without T cell sorting. Peripheral blood from monozygotic twin pairs who were concordant or discordant for inflammatory bowel disease underwent deep TCRalpha and TCRbeta repertoire profiling using unique molecular barcoding. Smoking habits were recorded for all twin pairs, and individuals were classified as current, former or never smokers. The library was produced with 5' RACE. Preparation of each TCR library used approximately 4,000 ng of total RNA. For each sample, cDNA synthesis was carried out in eight separate reactions using SMARTScribe reverse transcriptase. During cDNA synthesis, template switching introduced unique molecular identifiers that contained a 6-nucleotide sample barcode. Amplification of TCRalpha and TCRbeta cDNA involved two nested PCRs of approximately 16 and 9 cycles, and each PCR was followed by bead purification. Before amplification, cDNA was treated with uracil DNA-glycosylase and purified using the QIAquick PCR purification kit. The second PCR added Illumina TruSeq-compatible adapters along with sample-specific barcodes. TapeStation and Qubit were used to check library quality and concentration, and 4 to 6 ng of each library went into the pool. Pooled libraries were sequenced on an Illumina HiSeq2500 single-index Rapid Run with 2 x 100 bp reads and custom sequencing primers. On the authors' methods: MiGEC version 1.2.6 was used for UMI-based consensus assembly to correct PCR and sequencing errors. MiXCR version 2.1.1 handled V(D)J alignment, clonotype assembly and CDR3 extraction. Normalisation of gene usage, clonotype sharing and MAIT/NKT TCR abundance was achieved by analysing the top 1000, 10 000 and 20 000 clonotypes per sample. Diversity was computed as the inverse Simpson index with the vegan R package after downsampling to 27 000 UMIs. Paired Mann-Whitney U tests on discordant twin pairs were used, with Benjamini-Hochberg multiple-testing correction. Reprocessed by TCRdb, the reads give a single entry per CDR3 protein sequence, without DNA. The V and J calls shown here were made by TCRdb, not taken from the authors' results. For this sample, the table gives over 90,000 distinct CDR3 sequences. The ten largest clonotypes hold under 2.5% of the sample.

For CDR1 and CDR2, the germline V gene lists SGHRS and YFSETQ. The CDR3 sequence holds 15 residues, the cysteine and phenylalanine included. The coding DNA is unavailable. About this clonotype itself: No antigen is known for it.

Study-level results and caveats: IBD patients shared fewer clonotypes with other individuals than healthy twins did, most markedly in patients showing signs of disease activity. TCRbeta repertoire diversity, by inverse Simpson index, was decreased in IBD patients compared with their healthy co-twins. Different T cell subtypes could not be distinguished in the analysis. Concordant and discordant twins showed no difference in repertoire similarity, possibly because of limited statistical power. No single strong signal or clonotype linked to IBD turned up in the results, so the idea that one exists was not supported. Because patients received different immunosuppressive treatments, the repertoires may have picked up extra background noise and variability between individuals.

This TCR came from a human donor with ulcerative colitis or Crohn's disease, or a healthy co-twin of an affected twin (not recorded which). Sequencing input: blood. Rearrangement joined TRBV5-1 to TRBJ2-1; TCRdb's D call of TRBD1 is untestable without DNA. CDR3 loop: CASSPGQGAIDEQFF.